This T cell receptor beta chain was retrieved from a study of T cells in Graves' hyperthyroidism and ophthalmopathy. The CDR3 loop spans 15 amino acids. Trimming left V 6 bases short and J 3 bases short, with 12 bases between. This clonotype was seen at least ten times. Patients showing uncontrolled infection, other autoimmune disease, pregnancy or lactation were ineligible. It was RNA transcripts that yielded the amplified TCR beta CDR3 regions. Using the HTBI primer set, a first-round RT-PCR was run on the TCR CDR3. In TCRdb, the multiplex PCR reads were re-called with MiXCR into one record per CDR3 protein. The sample consists of about 370,000 distinct CDR3 sequences, approximately 14% of them appearing once.

The chain recombines TRBV12-3 or TRBV12-4 with TRBJ2-6, with D maybe TRBD2 (5 bases). The sequenced sample consisted of blood. This TCR was recovered from a woman in her fifties or sixties with Graves' ophthalmopathy. The CDR3 loop reads CASSLSGFGANVLTF. Here the CDR3 DNA reads TGTGCCAGCAGCCTTTCGGGGTTTGGGGCCAACGTCCTGACTTTC.